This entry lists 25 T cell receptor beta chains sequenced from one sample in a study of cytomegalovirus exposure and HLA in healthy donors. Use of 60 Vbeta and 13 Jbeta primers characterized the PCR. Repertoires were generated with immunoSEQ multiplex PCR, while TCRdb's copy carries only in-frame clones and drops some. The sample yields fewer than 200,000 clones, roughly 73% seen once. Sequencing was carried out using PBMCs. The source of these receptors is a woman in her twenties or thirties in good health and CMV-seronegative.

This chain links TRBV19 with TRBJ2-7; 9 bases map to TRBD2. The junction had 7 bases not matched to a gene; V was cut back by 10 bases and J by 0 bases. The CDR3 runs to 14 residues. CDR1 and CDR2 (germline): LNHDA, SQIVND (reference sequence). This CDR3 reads CATRALAGSYEQYF. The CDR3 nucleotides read TGTGCCACTCGTGCACTAGCGGGCTCCTACGAGCAGTACTTC.

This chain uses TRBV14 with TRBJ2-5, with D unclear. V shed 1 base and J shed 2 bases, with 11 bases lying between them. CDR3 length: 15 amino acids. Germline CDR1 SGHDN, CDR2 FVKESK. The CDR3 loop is CASSQATVAQETQYF. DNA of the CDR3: TGTGCCAGCAGCCAAGCTACGGTAGCTCAAGAGACCCAGTACTTC.

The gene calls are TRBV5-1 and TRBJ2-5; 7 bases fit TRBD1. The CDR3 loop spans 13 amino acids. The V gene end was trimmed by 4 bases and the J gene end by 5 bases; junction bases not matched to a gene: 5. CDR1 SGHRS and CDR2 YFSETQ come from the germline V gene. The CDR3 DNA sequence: TGCGCCAGCAGCCTAGGGGGCTGGGAGACCCAGTACTTC. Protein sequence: CASSLGGWETQYF.

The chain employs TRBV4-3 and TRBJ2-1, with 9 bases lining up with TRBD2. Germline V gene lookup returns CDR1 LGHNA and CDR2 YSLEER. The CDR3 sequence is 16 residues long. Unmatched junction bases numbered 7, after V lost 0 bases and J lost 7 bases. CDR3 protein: CASSQDLAGAENEQFF. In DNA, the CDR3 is TGCGCCAGCAGCCAAGATTTAGCGGGAGCGGAAAATGAGCAGTTCTTC.

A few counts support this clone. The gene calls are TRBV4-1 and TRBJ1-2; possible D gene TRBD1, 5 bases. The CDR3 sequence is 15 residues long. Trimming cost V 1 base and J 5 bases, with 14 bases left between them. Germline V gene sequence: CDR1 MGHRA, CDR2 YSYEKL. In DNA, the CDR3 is TGCGCCAGCAGCCAAGGGTCCCAGGGTCAATATGGCTACACCTTC. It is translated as CASSQGSQGQYGYTF.

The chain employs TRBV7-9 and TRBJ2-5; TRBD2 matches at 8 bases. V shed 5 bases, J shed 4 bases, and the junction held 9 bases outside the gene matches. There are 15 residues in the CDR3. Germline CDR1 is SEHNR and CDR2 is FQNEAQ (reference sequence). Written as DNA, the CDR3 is TGTGCCAGCAGCCCATCCGGGGGGGGGCTAGAGACCCAGTACTTC. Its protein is CASSPSGGGLETQYF.

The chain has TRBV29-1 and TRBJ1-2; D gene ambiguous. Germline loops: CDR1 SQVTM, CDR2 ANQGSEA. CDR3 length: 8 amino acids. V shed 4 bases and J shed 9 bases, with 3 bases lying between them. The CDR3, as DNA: TGCAGCGTTGGTAGCTACACCTTC. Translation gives CSVGSYTF. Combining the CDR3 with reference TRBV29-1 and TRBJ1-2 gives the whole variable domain SAVISQKPSRDICQRGTSLTIQCQVDSQVTMMFWYRQQPGQSLTLIATANQGSEATYESGFVIDKFPISRPNLTFSTLTVSNMSPEDSSIYLCSVGSYTFGSGTRLTVV.

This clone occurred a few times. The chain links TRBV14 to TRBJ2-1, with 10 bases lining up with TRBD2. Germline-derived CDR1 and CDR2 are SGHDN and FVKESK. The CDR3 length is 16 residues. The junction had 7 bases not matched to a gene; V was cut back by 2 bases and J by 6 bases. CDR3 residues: CASSQLLAGKSNEQFF. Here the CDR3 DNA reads TGTGCCAGCAGCCAACTACTAGCGGGGAAGAGCAATGAGCAGTTCTTC. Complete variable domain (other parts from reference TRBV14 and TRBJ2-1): EAGVTQFPSHSVIEKGQTVTLRCDPISGHDNLYWYRRVMGKEIKFLLHFVKESKQDESGMPNNRFLAERTGGTYSTLKVQPAELEDSGVYFCASSQLLAGKSNEQFFGPGTRLTVL.

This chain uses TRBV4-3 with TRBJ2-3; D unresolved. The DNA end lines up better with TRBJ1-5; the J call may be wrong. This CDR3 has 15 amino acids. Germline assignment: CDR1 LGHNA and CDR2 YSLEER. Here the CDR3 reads CASSQLAGPGDTQHF. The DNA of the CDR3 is TGCGCCAGCAGCCAACTAGCGGGTCCTGGGGATACGCAGCATTTT.

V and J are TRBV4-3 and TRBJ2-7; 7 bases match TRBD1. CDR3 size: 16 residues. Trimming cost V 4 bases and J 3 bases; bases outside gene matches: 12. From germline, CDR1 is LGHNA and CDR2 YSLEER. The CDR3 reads CASSPGAGTELYEQYF. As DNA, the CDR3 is TGCGCCAGCAGCCCAGGAGCCGGGACAGAGCTCTACGAGCAGTACTTC.

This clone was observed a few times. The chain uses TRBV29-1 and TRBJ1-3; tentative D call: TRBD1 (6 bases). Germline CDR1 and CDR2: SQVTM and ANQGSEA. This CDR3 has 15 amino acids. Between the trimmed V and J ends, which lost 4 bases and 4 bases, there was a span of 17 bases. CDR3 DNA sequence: TGCAGCGTTGCCCCAAGGGGGACGCAAGGAAACACCATATATTTT. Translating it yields CSVAPRGTQGNTIYF.

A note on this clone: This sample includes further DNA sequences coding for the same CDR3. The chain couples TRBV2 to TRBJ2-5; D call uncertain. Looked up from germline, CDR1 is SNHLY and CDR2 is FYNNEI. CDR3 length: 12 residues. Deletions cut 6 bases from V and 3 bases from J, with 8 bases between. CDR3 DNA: TGTGCCAGCAGCCCAACTGAAGAGACCCAGTACTTC. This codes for CASSPTEETQYF. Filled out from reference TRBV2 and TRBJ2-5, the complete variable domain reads EPEVTQTPSHQVTQMGQEVILRCVPISNHLYFYWYRQILGQKVEFLVSFYNNEISEKSEIFDDQFSVERPDGSNFTLKIRSTKLEDSAMYFCASSPTEETQYFGPGTRLLVL.

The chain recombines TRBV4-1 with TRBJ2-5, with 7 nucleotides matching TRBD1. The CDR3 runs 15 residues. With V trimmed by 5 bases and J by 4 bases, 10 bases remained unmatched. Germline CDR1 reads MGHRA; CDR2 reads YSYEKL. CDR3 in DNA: TGCGCCAGCAGCTATACGACAGGGTGGGGAGAGACCCAGTACTTC. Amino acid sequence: CASSYTTGWGETQYF.

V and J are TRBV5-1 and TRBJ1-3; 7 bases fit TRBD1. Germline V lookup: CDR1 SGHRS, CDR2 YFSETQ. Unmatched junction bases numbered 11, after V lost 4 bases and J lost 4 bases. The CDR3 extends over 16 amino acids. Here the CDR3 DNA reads TGCGCCAGCAGCCAAGAAAAGACAGGGAGAGGAAACACCATATATTTT. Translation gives CASSQEKTGRGNTIYF.

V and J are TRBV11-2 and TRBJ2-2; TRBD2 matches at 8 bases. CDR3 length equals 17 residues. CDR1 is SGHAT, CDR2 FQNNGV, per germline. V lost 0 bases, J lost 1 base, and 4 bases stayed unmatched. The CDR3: CASSLERLAGNTGELFF. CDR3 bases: TGTGCCAGCAGCTTAGAGAGGCTAGCGGGGAACACCGGGGAGCTGTTTTTT.

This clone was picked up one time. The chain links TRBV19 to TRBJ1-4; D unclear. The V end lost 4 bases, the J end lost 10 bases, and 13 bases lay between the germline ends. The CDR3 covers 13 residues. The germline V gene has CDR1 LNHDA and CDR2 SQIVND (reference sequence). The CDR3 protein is CASSTTERGKLFF. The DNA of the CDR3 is TGTGCCAGTAGTACTACAGAACGTGGAAAACTGTTTTTT.

CDR3 DNA sequence: TGTGCCAGCAGCTCCAGACCAGCGACACTAGGGGGTGAAGCTTTCTTT. It codes for CASSSRPATLGGEAFF. The chain employs TRBV5-5 and TRBJ1-1; a weak D match, TRBD1 (6 bases). This CDR3 comprises 16 residues. The germline CDR1 and CDR2 sequences are SGHKS and YYEKEE (reference sequence). Trimming took off 3 bases at V and 7 bases at J, with 22 bases between the two ends.

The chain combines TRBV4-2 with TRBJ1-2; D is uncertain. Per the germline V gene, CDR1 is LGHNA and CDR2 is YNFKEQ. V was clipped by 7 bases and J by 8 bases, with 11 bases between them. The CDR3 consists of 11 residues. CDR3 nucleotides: TGTGCCAGCAAGTCGGGTAGGGGCTACACCTTC. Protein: CASKSGRGYTF.

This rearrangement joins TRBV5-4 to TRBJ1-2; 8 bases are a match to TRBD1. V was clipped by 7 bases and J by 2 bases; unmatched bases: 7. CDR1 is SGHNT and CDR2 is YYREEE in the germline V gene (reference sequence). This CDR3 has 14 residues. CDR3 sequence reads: CASCLDRANYGYTF. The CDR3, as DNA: TGTGCCAGCTGTCTGGACAGGGCCAACTATGGCTACACCTTC.

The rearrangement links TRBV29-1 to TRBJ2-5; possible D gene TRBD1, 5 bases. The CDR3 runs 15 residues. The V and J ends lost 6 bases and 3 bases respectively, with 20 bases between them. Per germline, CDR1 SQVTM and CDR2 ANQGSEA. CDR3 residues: CSVLLATWTKETQYF. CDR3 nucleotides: TGCAGCGTCCTGTTGGCGACATGGACAAAAGAGACCCAGTACTTC.

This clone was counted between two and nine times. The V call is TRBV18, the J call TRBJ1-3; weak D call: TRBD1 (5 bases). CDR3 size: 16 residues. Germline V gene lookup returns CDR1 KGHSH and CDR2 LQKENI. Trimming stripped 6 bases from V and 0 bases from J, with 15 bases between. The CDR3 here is CASSRGDYSSGNTIYF. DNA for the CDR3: TGTGCCAGCTCCCGGGGGGATTACTCCTCTGGAAACACCATATATTTT.

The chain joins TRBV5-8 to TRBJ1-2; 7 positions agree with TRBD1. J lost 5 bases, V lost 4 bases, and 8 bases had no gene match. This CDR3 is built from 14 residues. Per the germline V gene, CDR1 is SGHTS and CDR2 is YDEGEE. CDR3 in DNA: TGTGCCAGCAGCACCGACAGGGTGGGTTATGGCTACACCTTC. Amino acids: CASSTDRVGYGYTF.

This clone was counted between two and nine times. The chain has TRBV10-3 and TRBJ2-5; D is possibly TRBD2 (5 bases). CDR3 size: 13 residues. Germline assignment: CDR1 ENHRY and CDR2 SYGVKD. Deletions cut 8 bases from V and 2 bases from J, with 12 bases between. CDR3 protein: CAIGGAVQETQYF. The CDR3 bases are TGTGCCATCGGAGGAGCGGTGCAAGAGACCCAGTACTTC.

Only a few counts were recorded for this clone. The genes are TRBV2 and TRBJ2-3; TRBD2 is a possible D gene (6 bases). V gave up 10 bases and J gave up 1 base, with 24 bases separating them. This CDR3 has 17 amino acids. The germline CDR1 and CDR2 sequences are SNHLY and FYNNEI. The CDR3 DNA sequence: TGTGCCACCCAGCTGGGTACATCCCGCGGGGGCACAGATACGCAGTATTTT. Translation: CATQLGTSRGGTDTQYF. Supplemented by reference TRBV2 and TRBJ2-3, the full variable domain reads EPEVTQTPSHQVTQMGQEVILRCVPISNHLYFYWYRQILGQKVEFLVSFYNNEISEKSEIFDDQFSVERPDGSNFTLKIRSTKLEDSAMYFCATQLGTSRGGTDTQYFGPGTRLTVL.

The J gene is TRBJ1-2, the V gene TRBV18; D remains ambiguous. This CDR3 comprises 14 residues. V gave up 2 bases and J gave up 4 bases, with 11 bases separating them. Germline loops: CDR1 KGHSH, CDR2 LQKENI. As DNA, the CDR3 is TGTGCCAGCTCACCAACCGGCCAGGTCTATGGCTACACCTTC. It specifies CASSPTGQVYGYTF. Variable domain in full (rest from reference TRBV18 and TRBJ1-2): NAGVMQNPRHLVRRRGQEARLRCSPMKGHSHVYWYRQLPEEGLKFMVYLQKENIIDESGMPKERFSAEFPKEGPSILRIQQVVRGDSAAYFCASSPTGQVYGYTFGSGTRLTVV.